The 30 T cell receptor beta chains below all came from one sample that was sequenced in a study of CD8 T cells in ankylosing spondylitis. TCRdb re-derived calls from the 5' RACE reads in MiXCR, one entry per CDR3 protein. The sample has 200,000 to 250,000 distinct CDR3 sequences, under 12% seen once. What was sequenced was blood, either unsorted or a sorted T cell fraction (not recorded which). These TCRs come from a male donor with ankylosing spondylitis or in good health (not recorded which).

This clonotype showed up just a few times. V and J are TRBV3-1 and TRBJ2-5; D is ambiguous. The V gene lost 5 bases and the J gene lost 5 bases, with 12 bases spanning the gap. This CDR3 region has 13 residues. Germline V gene sequence: CDR1 LGHDT, CDR2 YNNKEL (reference sequence). CDR3 sequence (DNA): TGTGCCAGCAGCTGGAGCCCCGGGGAGACCCAGTACTTC. It codes for CASSWSPGETQYF.

This clonotype was seen many times. The chain carries TRBV5-1 and TRBJ1-2, with D possibly TRBD1 on 6 matching bases. The germline V gene encodes CDR1 SGHRS and CDR2 YFSETQ. V was shortened by 5 bases and J by 4 bases, with 15 bases between the two germline ends. CDR3 length equals 14 residues. Here the CDR3 DNA reads TGCGCCAGCAGTGCCGAGGGGGGGATCTATGGCTACACCTTC. It codes for CASSAEGGIYGYTF.

The table lists this clonotype with many counts. The chain carries TRBV7-9 and TRBJ2-3, with TRBD2 identical over 10 bases. Germline CDR1 reads SEHNR; CDR2 reads FQNEAQ (reference sequence). With 5 bases clipped from V and 4 bases from J, the junction kept 6 bases outside the gene matches. This CDR3 has 15 amino acids. CDR3 protein: CASSRLAGASDTQYF. The CDR3 DNA follows: TGTGCCAGCAGCCGGCTAGCGGGGGCCTCAGATACGCAGTATTTT.

This clonotype occurred many times. The V gene is TRBV2, the J gene TRBJ1-4; D is perhaps TRBD1 (6 bases). Trimming pared 4 bases from V and 8 bases from J, leaving 11 bases between. This CDR3 region has 13 residues. Per the germline V gene, CDR1 is SNHLY and CDR2 is FYNNEI. CDR3 protein: CASSASGGEKLFF. The CDR3 DNA reads as TGTGCCAGCAGTGCGTCGGGGGGCGAAAAACTGTTTTTT. Full variable domain (missing parts from reference TRBV2 and TRBJ1-4): EPEVTQTPSHQVTQMGQEVILRCVPISNHLYFYWYRQILGQKVEFLVSFYNNEISEKSEIFDDQFSVERPDGSNFTLKIRSTKLEDSAMYFCASSASGGEKLFFGSGTQLSVL.

This clonotype was counted many times. The chain carries TRBV3-1 and TRBJ2-5; 9 nucleotides agree with TRBD2. Germline V gene sequence: CDR1 LGHDT, CDR2 YNNKEL (reference sequence). The CDR3 is made up of 16 amino acids. The trim removed 1 base at V and 3 bases at J, leaving 6 bases unmatched. The CDR3 DNA follows: TGTGCCAGCAGCCAAGTGGTAGCGGGGGCTGAAGAGACCCAGTACTTC. It yields the protein CASSQVVAGAEETQYF.

This clonotype was counted ten times or more. V and J are TRBV20-1 and TRBJ1-2; no clear D. The CDR3 loop spans 13 amino acids. The ends were cut back, 2 bases at V and 0 bases at J, with 7 bases in the middle. Germline V lookup: CDR1 DFQATT, CDR2 SNEGSKA (reference sequence). The CDR3 DNA is TGCAGTGCTAGAAATCCGACTAACTATGGCTACACCTTC. It is translated as CSARNPTNYGYTF.

This clonotype has ten or more counts. V is TRBV5-1 and J is TRBJ1-2, with D perhaps matching TRBD1 (6 bases). The CDR3 covers 14 residues. The V gene's germline CDR1 is SGHRS and CDR2 YFSETQ. Deletions cut 0 bases from V and 4 bases from J, with 10 bases between. The CDR3 DNA reads as TGCGCCAGCAGCTTGGAGGGGGGCTCCTATGGCTACACCTTC. Translation: CASSLEGGSYGYTF.

This clonotype came up many times. The V call is TRBV20-1, the J call TRBJ1-1, with TRBD1 matching 9 bases. Germline CDR1 DFQATT, CDR2 SNEGSKA (reference sequence). V was pared by 0 bases and J by 5 bases, with 7 bases of the junction left unmatched. This CDR3 has 15 amino acids. The DNA of the CDR3 is TGCAGTGCTAGAGATCTGGGGACAGGGAGGACTGAAGCTTTCTTT. This codes for CSARDLGTGRTEAFF.

The V call is TRBV6-5, the J call TRBJ2-7, with 8 positions matching TRBD1. V shed 0 bases and J 1 base; nucleotides not matched to a gene: 5. This CDR3 spans 16 amino acids. CDR1 is MNHEY and CDR2 is SVGAGI in the germline V gene. The CDR3 region is CASSYSRQGASYEQYF. In DNA, the CDR3 is TGTGCCAGCAGTTACTCTCGGCAGGGGGCATCCTACGAGCAGTACTTC.

With regard to this clonotype: A much larger clone sits a single nucleotide away, making a read error possible. V and J are TRBV9 and TRBJ2-7; the match to TRBD1 covers 9 bases. CDR3 length: 13 residues. From germline, CDR1 is SGDLS and CDR2 YYNGEE. CDR3 in amino acids: CASSSGTGIEQNF. The CDR3 region has the DNA TGTGCCAGCAGCTCCGGGACAGGGATCGAGCAGAACTTC.

This clonotype came up many times. The V and J genes are TRBV12-3 or TRBV12-4 and TRBJ2-6, with D uncertain. This CDR3 is built from 17 residues. Trimming took 1 base from V and 0 from J, leaving 10 bases between them. The CDR3 here is CASSLGTDLSGANVLTF. CDR3 nucleotides: TGTGCCAGCAGTTTAGGGACGGATCTCTCTGGGGCCAACGTCCTGACTTTC.

The chain links TRBV6-5 to TRBJ2-3, with D maybe TRBD2 (7 bases). Germline loops: CDR1 MNHEY, CDR2 SVGAGI. Deletions cut 0 bases from V and 6 bases from J, with 19 bases between. There are 17 residues in the CDR3. CDR3 in amino acids: CASSYSGGLLSSDTQYF. The DNA of the CDR3 is TGTGCCAGCAGTTACTCAGGGGGACTATTATCCTCGGATACGCAGTATTTT.

This clonotype was detected many times. This chain uses TRBV9 with TRBJ2-7; D ambiguous. The CDR3 is 14 amino acids. Germline values: CDR1 SGDLS, CDR2 YYNGEE. The V end lost 0 bases, the J end lost 3 bases, and 10 bases lay between the germline ends. The CDR3: CASSVASRDYEQYF. CDR3 sequence (DNA): TGTGCCAGCAGCGTAGCCAGCCGTGACTACGAGCAGTACTTC.

Many counts were recorded for this clonotype. The rearrangement uses TRBV27 and TRBJ2-1; 13 nucleotides agree with TRBD2. Germline values: CDR1 MNHEY, CDR2 SMNVEV (reference sequence). Trimming took 4 bases from V and 8 from J; bases not matched to a gene: 14. The CDR3 runs 18 residues. CDR3 amino acids: CASSSKLTRTSGGYEQFF. The CDR3 DNA follows: TGTGCCAGCAGTTCAAAATTAACTCGGACTAGCGGGGGATATGAGCAGTTCTTC.

The sample holds many counts of this clonotype. J is TRBJ2-1 and V is TRBV15; D not resolved. Germline V gene data show CDR1 as LNHNV and CDR2 as YYDKDF (reference sequence). Trimming removed 0 bases from V and 0 bases from J, with 18 bases in between. The CDR3 spans 19 residues. CDR3 amino acids: CATSRDIMGSSSSYNEQFF. DNA of the CDR3: TGTGCCACCAGCAGAGATATTATGGGGTCCTCGAGCTCCTACAATGAGCAGTTCTTC.

This clonotype has only a few counts. V is TRBV5-1 and J is TRBJ1-1; 10 nucleotides align to TRBD1. This CDR3 comprises 14 residues. Germline V gene sequence: CDR1 SGHRS, CDR2 YFSETQ. V lost 4 bases to trimming and J lost 8 bases; unmatched junction nucleotides: 8. The CDR3: CASSTGTGVREAFF. In nucleotides, the CDR3 is TGCGCCAGCAGCACCGGGACAGGGGTGCGGGAAGCTTTCTTT.

V and J are TRBV7-2 and TRBJ2-1, with D possibly being TRBD2 (6 bases). The V gene's germline CDR1 is SGHTA and CDR2 FQGNSA. Deletions cut 5 bases from V and 7 bases from J, with 18 bases between. The CDR3 extends over 15 amino acids. CDR3 sequence reads: CASSQEGSGPNEQFF. The CDR3 DNA sequence: TGTGCCAGCAGCCAGGAGGGTAGCGGACCTAATGAGCAGTTCTTC.

About this clonotype itself: A much larger clone differs from this one at a single base, so this may be a read error. The V and J genes are TRBV15 and TRBJ1-1; weak D call: TRBD1 (5 bases). V shed 2 bases and J shed 4 bases, with 11 bases lying between them. Germline CDR1 and CDR2: LNHNV and YYDKDF (reference sequence). The CDR3 has 14 amino acids. In DNA, the CDR3 is TGTGCCACCAGCAGATCCAGGACAATCACTGAAGCTTTCTTT. Encoded protein: CATSRSRTITEAFF. Full variable domain (remainder filled in from reference TRBV15 and TRBJ1-1): DAMVIQNPRYQVTQFGKPVTLSCSQTLNHNVMYWYQQKSSQAPKLLFHYYDKDFNNEADTPDNFQSRRPNTSFCFLDIRSPGLGDTAMYLCATSRSRTITEAFFGQGTRLTVV.

The chain uses TRBV25-1 and TRBJ1-5, with D perhaps TRBD1 (6 bases). The CDR3 has 17 residues. V was pared by 5 bases and J by 1 base, with 18 bases between. CDR1 is MGHDK, CDR2 SYGVNS, per germline. The CDR3 here is CASSPQGSSASNQPQHF. In nucleotides, the CDR3 is TGTGCCAGCAGTCCACAGGGTTCTAGCGCGAGCAATCAGCCCCAGCATTTT.

In this sample, this clonotype turned up many times. The chain recombines TRBV7-2 with TRBJ2-2, with 14 bases lining up with TRBD2. Germline CDR1 SGHTA, CDR2 FQGNSA. The CDR3 contains 17 residues. J lost 4 bases, V lost 5 bases, and 6 bases had no gene match. CDR3 protein: CASSPPGLAGVTGELFF. The CDR3 nucleotides are TGTGCCAGCAGCCCGCCGGGACTAGCGGGGGTCACCGGGGAGCTGTTTTTT.

This clonotype has ten or more counts. This chain links TRBV7-2 with TRBJ1-1; D not resolved. This CDR3 is 14 amino acids long. The germline V gene encodes CDR1 SGHTA and CDR2 FQGNSA. The V end lost 2 bases, the J end lost 0 bases, and 7 bases lay between the germline ends. CDR3 in amino acids: CASSLLRLNTEAFF. CDR3 nucleotides: TGTGCCAGCAGCTTACTTAGACTGAACACTGAAGCTTTCTTT.

This sequence joins TRBV9 and TRBJ2-7; the match to TRBD2 covers 10 bases. The V gene's germline CDR1 is SGDLS and CDR2 YYNGEE. V trimming: 3 bases; J trimming: 5 bases; junction bases outside the gene matches: 5. The CDR3 spans 14 residues. Here the CDR3 DNA reads TGTGCCAGCAGCGCAGGGACTAGCGCCCACGAGCAGTACTTC. Its protein is CASSAGTSAHEQYF.

This clonotype has a handful of counts. The J gene is TRBJ2-5, the V gene TRBV12-3 or TRBV12-4; 9 positions match TRBD1. Trimming cost V 6 bases and J 4 bases; bases outside gene matches: 9. The length of the CDR3 is 15 residues. The CDR3 loop is CASRRGQGKVETQYF. The CDR3 DNA follows: TGTGCCAGCAGAAGGGGACAGGGAAAGGTAGAGACCCAGTACTTC.

This clonotype has a count of ten or more. The rearrangement uses TRBV5-1 and TRBJ2-7, with no clear D. The CDR3 length is 14 residues. CDR1 and CDR2 (germline): SGHRS, YFSETQ. With 0 bases removed from V and 1 base from J, the gap between germline ends came to 8 bases. CDR3 coding DNA: TGCGCCAGCAGCTTGGTGGCCAGGTCCTACGAGCAGTACTTC. Its translation: CASSLVARSYEQYF.

There are many counts of this clonotype. This rearrangement joins TRBV7-2 to TRBJ2-7; TRBD2 might be the D (6 bases). The CDR3 is 12 amino acids. Between the trimmed V and J ends, which lost 1 base and 6 bases, there was a span of 7 bases. The V gene's germline CDR1 is SGHTA and CDR2 FQGNSA. The CDR3 nucleotides are TGTGCCAGCAGCTTAGTCGGGAGCGAGCAGTACTTC. It is translated as CASSLVGSEQYF.

The chain carries TRBV29-1 and TRBJ1-4, with D unclear. Germline CDR1 reads SQVTM; CDR2 reads ANQGSEA. Trimming pared 4 bases from V and 10 bases from J, leaving 19 bases between. The CDR3 length is 14 residues. The CDR3 spells CSVGRMEASGKLFF. The CDR3 DNA is TGCAGCGTTGGTAGGATGGAAGCATCCGGAAAACTGTTTTTT.

The CDR3 DNA reads TGTGCCAGCAGTTTAGCGGGCGGGGCTAGCACAGATACGCAGTATTTT. Translating it yields CASSLAGGASTDTQYF. The chain is built from TRBV28 and TRBJ2-3, with TRBD2 as a possible D gene (6 bases). Trimming removed 2 bases from V and 0 bases from J, with 12 bases in between. Germline CDR1 reads MDHEN; CDR2 reads SYDVKM. The CDR3 loop spans 16 amino acids.

This clonotype occurred many times. The CDR3, as DNA: TGTGCCAGCAGCTTAGAGGGGTCGACCGGGCAGTTCTTC. Its translation: CASSLEGSTGQFF. V usage is TRBV7-2 and J usage is TRBJ2-1; a possible D gene is TRBD1 (5 bases). Per germline, CDR1 SGHTA and CDR2 FQGNSA. The V gene lost 1 base and the J gene lost 12 bases, with 13 bases spanning the gap. The CDR3 runs to 13 residues.

This clonotype was recorded a few times. The chain uses TRBV14 and TRBJ2-1; 11 bases are shared with TRBD2. The CDR3 loop spans 22 amino acids. V shed 0 bases, J shed 0 bases, and the junction held 16 bases outside the gene matches. Germline loops: CDR1 SGHDN, CDR2 FVKESK. CDR3 in amino acids: CASSQEVWSSGGSRHSYNEQFF. DNA for the CDR3: TGTGCCAGCAGCCAAGAGGTCTGGTCTAGCGGGGGGAGTAGACACTCCTACAATGAGCAGTTCTTC. The full variable domain, rest sourced from reference TRBV14 and TRBJ2-1, is EAGVTQFPSHSVIEKGQTVTLRCDPISGHDNLYWYRRVMGKEIKFLLHFVKESKQDESGMPNNRFLAERTGGTYSTLKVQPAELEDSGVYFCASSQEVWSSGGSRHSYNEQFFGPGTRLTVL.

Ten or more counts support this clonotype. The CDR3 sequence is CASSPSPQGVSNQPQHF. In DNA, the CDR3 is TGTGCCAGCAGCCCATCCCCCCAGGGTGTCAGCAATCAGCCCCAGCATTTT. This chain joins TRBV12-3 or TRBV12-4 and TRBJ1-5; D possibly corresponds to TRBD1 (5 bases). Trimming took off 6 bases at V and 1 base at J, with 19 bases between the two ends. The CDR3 has 17 amino acids.